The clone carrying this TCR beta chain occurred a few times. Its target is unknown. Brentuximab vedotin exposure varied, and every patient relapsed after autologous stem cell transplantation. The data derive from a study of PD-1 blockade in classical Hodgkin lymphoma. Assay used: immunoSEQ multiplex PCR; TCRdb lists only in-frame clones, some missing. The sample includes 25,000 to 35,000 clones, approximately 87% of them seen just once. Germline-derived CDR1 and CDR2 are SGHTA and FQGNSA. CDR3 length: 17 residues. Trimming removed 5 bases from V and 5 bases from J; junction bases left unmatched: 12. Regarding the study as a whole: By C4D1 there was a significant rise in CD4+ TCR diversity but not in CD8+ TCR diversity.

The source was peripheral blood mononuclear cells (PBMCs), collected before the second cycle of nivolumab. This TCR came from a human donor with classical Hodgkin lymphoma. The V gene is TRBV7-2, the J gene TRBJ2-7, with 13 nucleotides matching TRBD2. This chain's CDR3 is CASSPGLAGDVKNEQYF. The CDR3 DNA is TGTGCCAGCAGCCCAGGACTAGCGGGAGATGTTAAAAACGAGCAGTACTTC.